This TCR beta chain was observed in a study of monozygotic twins with inflammatory bowel disease (dated by TCRdb to between 2018 and 2020). Turning to the overall study: A total of roughly 28 monozygotic twin pairs were included in the full study, comprising nine German pairs (four IBD-concordant, five IBD-discordant) and 19 IBD-discordant Danish pairs. The search for disease-associated traits relied mainly on comparing IBD patients with their genetically identical healthy co-twins within discordant pairs. Each individual had, on average, about 151 000 unique TCRalpha sequences and 181 000 unique TCRbeta sequences available for analysis. Study-level results and caveats: Repertoire similarity did not differ between concordant and discordant twins, which could be due to limited statistical power. Distinction between different T cell subtypes could not be achieved in the analysis. Because patients were on differing immunosuppressive treatments, the repertoires may have picked up extra background noise and inter-individual variability. Compared with healthy twins, IBD patients had fewer clonotypes in common with other individuals, a difference most pronounced in patients showing signs of disease activity. TCRbeta repertoire diversity, by inverse Simpson index, was decreased in IBD patients compared with their healthy co-twins. No single strong signal or clonotype linked to IBD turned up in the results, so the idea that one exists was not supported.

From each donor, a roughly 2.6 ml peripheral blood sample was collected into PAXgene tubes and stored at -80 degrees C. Without any T cell sorting, total RNA was extracted from whole blood using the PAXgene blood miRNA kit on an automated QIAcube. Peripheral blood from monozygotic twin pairs, either concordant or discordant for inflammatory bowel disease, underwent deep TCRalpha and TCRbeta repertoire profiling that used unique molecular barcoding. Smoking habits were recorded for all twin pairs, with individuals classified as current, former or never smokers. The germline V gene encodes CDR1 MNHEY and CDR2 SVGEGT. The CDR3 starts with the cysteine, ends with the phenylalanine, and has 15 residues. The entry carries no DNA sequence. Libraries were constructed by 5' RACE. Each TCR library was prepared from about 3.5 ug of total RNA. For each sample, cDNA synthesis was carried out in eight separate reactions using SMARTScribe reverse transcriptase. During cDNA synthesis, template switching introduced unique molecular identifiers that contained a 6-nucleotide sample barcode. Two nested PCRs of 16 and 9 cycles amplified the TCRalpha and TCRbeta cDNA, and bead purification followed each PCR. Before amplification, the cDNA was both treated with uracil DNA-glycosylase and purified with the QIAquick PCR purification kit. The second PCR added Illumina TruSeq-compatible adapters along with sample-specific barcodes. Library quality and concentration were checked on TapeStation and Qubit, and libraries were pooled at approximately 4.7 ng each. Pooled libraries were sequenced on an Illumina HiSeq2500 single-index Rapid Run with 2 x 100 bp reads and custom sequencing primers. Per the source publication's procedure: MiGEC version 1.2.6 was used for UMI-based consensus assembly to correct PCR and sequencing errors. MiXCR version 2.1.1 was used to carry out V(D)J alignment, clonotype assembly and CDR3 extraction. Normalisation of gene usage, clonotype sharing and MAIT/NKT TCR abundance was achieved by analysing the top 1000, 10 000 and 20 000 clonotypes per sample. Diversity was computed as the inverse Simpson index with the vegan R package after downsampling to 27 000 UMIs. Paired Mann-Whitney U tests on discordant twin pairs were used, with Benjamini-Hochberg multiple-testing correction. TCRdb reprocessed the reads and provides one entry for every CDR3 protein sequence; no DNA is given. TCRdb, not the authors, supplied the V and J calls. The table held for this sample gives 350,000 to 500,000 distinct CDR3 sequences. The ten largest clonotypes hold around 2.4% of the sample.

As concerns this clonotype: Its antigen target is currently unknown.

Sequencing was performed on blood. The TCR originated in a human donor with ulcerative colitis or Crohn's disease, or a healthy co-twin of an affected twin (not recorded which). The chain employs TRBV6-2 or TRBV6-3 and TRBJ2-7; lacking DNA, the TRBD1 call made by TCRdb goes unchecked. The CDR3 corresponds to CASRLSGSSTYEQYF.